This T cell receptor (beta chain) is from a study of cytomegalovirus exposure and HLA in healthy donors. Study results and caveats: Later analysis suggested most CMV-associated TCR beta chains were HLA-restricted. An apparent linkage of common viral pathogens to several of the most significant clusters emerged in a later analysis.

Amplification used 60 Vbeta primers and 13 Jbeta primers. In the original analysis: Counted up in a later analysis, unique TCR beta chains came to approximately 77 million, with around 12 million shared. Repertoires were generated with immunoSEQ multiplex PCR, while TCRdb's copy carries only in-frame clones and drops some. That table is the source of V, J and clone size, and D and trimming were worked out from the DNA. This table has roughly 120,000 clones, roughly four fifths appearing once. As concerns this clone: Its target is unknown.

Germline V gene sequence: CDR1 MNHNS, CDR2 SASEGT. This CDR3 comprises 14 residues. V gave up 8 bases and J gave up 0 bases, with 11 bases separating them. The chain joins TRBV6-1 to TRBJ1-5; D is unclear. The material sequenced was PBMCs. This sequence originates from a man in his thirties or forties in good health and CMV-seropositive. CDR3 sequence: CASGAVYSNQPQHF. As DNA, the CDR3 is TGTGCCAGCGGAGCAGTGTATAGCAATCAGCCCCAGCATTTT.